This is a list of T cell receptor beta chains from one sample in a study of cytomegalovirus exposure and HLA in healthy donors. Clones were read by immunoSEQ multiplex PCR, and TCRdb kept only the in-frame ones, dropping some. The sample carries 180,000 or so clones, approximately 86% recorded once. The sample was PBMCs. The source is a woman in her thirties in good health and CMV-seronegative. Both conserved end residues are part of each CDR3. D genes are given only for firm matches. Only some rows state a clone size, as once, few, many or a class for expanded clones.

abundance,v_gene,j_gene,d_gene,CDR3aa,CDR3nt
.,TRBV19,TRBJ2-5,TRBD2,CASSITGLAGGQQETQYF,TGTGCCAGTAGTATCACAGGACTAGCGGGGGGGCAACAAGAGACCCAGTACTTC
.,TRBV13,TRBJ1-2,TRBD1,CASSLEGAYGYTF,TGTGCCAGCAGCTTAGAGGGGGCGTATGGCTACACCTTC
.,TRBV15,TRBJ2-1,.,CATSRVRGRYNEQFF,TGTGCCACCAGCAGAGTCCGGGGGAGGTACAATGAGCAGTTCTTC
.,TRBV11-2,TRBJ2-7,.,CVSSSLGGKALDEQYF,TGTGTCAGCAGCTCCCTAGGGGGAAAAGCGCTCGACGAGCAGTACTTC
.,TRBV19,TRBJ2-2,TRBD2,CASSTGTSGGRSGELFF,TGTGCCAGTAGTACCGGGACTAGCGGGGGCAGGTCCGGGGAGCTGTTTTTT
.,TRBV2,TRBJ2-1,.,CASSSSGSSYNEQFF,TGTGCCAGCAGCTCCTCGGGGAGCTCCTACAATGAGCAGTTCTTC
.,TRBV9,TRBJ2-7,.,CASSVAPAAGLLNHEQYF,TGTGCCAGCAGCGTAGCTCCTGCAGCCGGACTCCTCAACCACGAGCAGTACTTC
few,TRBV5-1,TRBJ2-3,.,CASSLDAGSTDTQYF,TGCGCCAGCAGCTTGGACGCGGGAAGCACAGATACGCAGTATTTT
.,TRBV28,TRBJ1-2,TRBD1,CASSKGTVGGGYTF,TGTGCCAGCAGTAAGGGGACAGTAGGAGGTGGCTACACCTTC
once,TRBV6-5,TRBJ2-2,TRBD1,CASSYPSRGTGELFF,TGTGCCAGCAGTTACCCAAGCAGGGGGACCGGGGAGCTGTTTTTT
few,TRBV9,TRBJ2-3,TRBD1,CASSVDFGTGRGTQYF,TGTGCCAGCAGCGTAGATTTTGGGACAGGGAGGGGTACGCAGTATTTT
.,TRBV19,TRBJ2-7,TRBD1,CASSMGTDTTRPYEQYF,TGTGCCAGTAGTATGGGGACAGACACAACTCGCCCCTACGAGCAGTACTTC
.,TRBV7-2,TRBJ2-5,.,CASSPPGAETQYF,TGTGCCAGCAGCCCCCCGGGTGCTGAGACCCAGTACTTC
.,TRBV28,TRBJ1-2,.,CASSPVLYGYTF,TGTGCCAGCAGTCCCGTCCTCTATGGCTACACCTTC
.,TRBV7-2,TRBJ2-1,.,CASSLVGREQFF,TGTGCCAGCAGCTTAGTGGGGCGTGAGCAGTTCTTC
.,TRBV11-3,TRBJ2-1,.,CASSLETEDNEQFF,TGTGCCAGCAGCTTAGAAACCGAGGACAATGAGCAGTTCTTC
.,TRBV5-1,TRBJ2-2,TRBD1,CASSNRDRGGAGELFF,TGCGCCAGCAGCAACCGGGACAGGGGAGGGGCCGGGGAGCTGTTTTTT
.,TRBV5-1,TRBJ2-3,.,CASSRGERTDTQYF,TGCGCCAGCAGTAGGGGCGAACGCACAGATACGCAGTATTTT
once,TRBV18,TRBJ2-5,TRBD2,CASSPTPSGGYQETQYF,TGTGCCAGCTCACCAACACCTAGCGGGGGATACCAAGAGACCCAGTACTTC
.,TRBV11-2,TRBJ2-2,.,CASSFGQITGELFF,TGTGCCAGCAGCTTTGGGCAGATCACCGGGGAGCTGTTTTTT
.,TRBV11-3,TRBJ2-7,TRBD1,CASSLGLGQSYEQYF,TGTGCCAGCAGCTTAGGTCTGGGACAGTCCTACGAGCAGTACTTC
.,TRBV5-1,TRBJ2-3,TRBD2,CASSVTSGSTDTQYF,TGCGCCAGCAGCGTCACTAGCGGCAGCACAGATACGCAGTATTTT
.,TRBV5-1,TRBJ2-5,.,CASSLTAKETQYF,TGCGCCAGCAGCTTGACAGCTAAAGAGACCCAGTACTTC
.,TRBV28,TRBJ1-6,.,CASSQQASSYNSPLHF,TGTGCCAGCAGTCAACAGGCGAGCTCCTATAATTCACCCCTCCACTTT
few,TRBV7-5,TRBJ2-5,.,CARSPGLTSKREETQYF,TGTGCCAGAAGCCCCGGACTTACATCTAAAAGAGAAGAGACCCAGTACTTC
.,TRBV7-3,TRBJ2-5,.,CASSPGVEETQYF,TGTGCCAGCAGCCCCGGGGTGGAAGAGACCCAGTACTTC
.,TRBV28,TRBJ2-7,TRBD1,CASRAPGDSLFYF,TGTGCCAGCAGAGCACCCGGGGACAGCTTATTCTACTTC
.,TRBV6-5,TRBJ1-1,.,CASRATGQSTEAFF,TGTGCCAGCAGGGCAACCGGACAGAGTACTGAAGCTTTCTTT
.,TRBV11-2,TRBJ2-7,.,CASSLDRIYGSSHEQYF,TGTGCCAGCAGCTTAGATAGGATCTACGGGAGTTCCCACGAGCAGTACTTC
.,TRBV10-3,TRBJ1-2,TRBD1,CATVPSQGGYGYTF,TGTGCCACTGTACCCAGCCAGGGGGGCTATGGCTACACCTTC
.,TRBV5-1,TRBJ2-1,TRBD1,CASSLEGGYEQFF,TGCGCCAGCAGCTTGGAAGGGGGCTATGAGCAGTTCTTC
once,TRBV6-1,TRBJ1-1,TRBD1,CASRGPGTGIIEAFF,TGTGCCAGCAGGGGTCCCGGGACAGGGATCATTGAAGCTTTCTTT
.,TRBV2,TRBJ2-5,.,CASSEVRETQYF,TGTGCCAGCAGTGAAGTTCGGGAGACCCAGTACTTC
.,TRBV6-1,TRBJ2-1,TRBD1,CASRTGTGGHNEQFF,TGTGCCAGCCGAACCGGGACAGGGGGCCACAATGAGCAGTTCTTC
.,TRBV2,TRBJ2-7,TRBD1,CASRVTGGYEQYF,TGTGCCAGCAGGGTGACAGGGGGCTACGAGCAGTACTTC
.,TRBV28,TRBJ2-7,.,CASRSGPHAYEQYF,TGTGCCAGCCGAAGTGGGCCCCACGCCTACGAGCAGTACTTC
.,TRBV2,TRBJ2-1,.,CASSEMSLALVHEQFF,TGTGCCAGCAGTGAAATGTCCCTAGCTCTGGTCCATGAGCAGTTCTTC
once,TRBV6-1,TRBJ2-7,TRBD2,CASKLGAGRLEQYF,TGTGCCAGCAAACTGGGAGCGGGAAGATTAGAGCAGTACTTC
.,TRBV9,TRBJ2-7,TRBD1,CASSGRDRFHEQYF,TGTGCCAGCAGCGGACGGGACAGGTTCCACGAGCAGTACTTC
.,TRBV7-9,TRBJ1-1,.,CASSPTTANTEAFF,TGTGCCAGCAGCCCCACGACAGCGAACACTGAAGCTTTCTTT
.,TRBV2,TRBJ2-7,.,CASSLGQPITYEQYF,TGTGCCAGCAGCTTAGGACAACCAATAACCTACGAGCAGTACTTC
.,TRBV6-4,TRBJ2-2,TRBD2,CASSRVAGATGELFF,TGTGCCAGCAGTCGCGTAGCGGGGGCTACCGGGGAGCTGTTTTTT
.,TRBV28,TRBJ1-1,.,CASLERLGLLVAFF,TGTGCCAGCTTAGAGCGGTTAGGGCTTCTTGTAGCTTTCTTT
few,TRBV7-2,TRBJ2-5,TRBD2,CASSTPGLAGGETQYF,TGTGCCAGCAGCACCCCGGGACTAGCGGGAGGGGAGACCCAGTACTTC
.,TRBV6-6,TRBJ1-2,TRBD1,CASRPRQGGYTF,TGTGCCAGCAGACCAAGACAGGGTGGCTACACCTTC
.,TRBV30,TRBJ2-1,.,CAWRRGGDYNEQFF,TGTGCCTGGAGAAGAGGGGGGGACTACAATGAGCAGTTCTTC
.,TRBV7-9,TRBJ2-7,.,CASSSIESRVRGEQYF,TGTGCCAGCAGCTCGATCGAATCCAGGGTCAGGGGCGAGCAGTACTTC
.,TRBV14,TRBJ2-1,TRBD2,CASSPLRHWTSGISYNEQFF,TGTGCCAGCAGCCCCTTACGTCATTGGACTAGCGGAATATCCTACAATGAGCAGTTCTTC
.,TRBV2,TRBJ1-5,TRBD1,CASSVRTGVGQPQHF,TGTGCCAGCAGTGTAAGGACAGGGGTGGGTCAGCCCCAGCATTTT
.,TRBV7-9,TRBJ2-7,.,CASSFGQSEQYF,TGTGCCAGCAGCTTTGGACAGAGCGAGCAGTACTTC
.,TRBV19,TRBJ1-5,TRBD1,CASSPGTVQPQHF,TGTGCCAGTAGTCCGGGGACAGTACAGCCCCAGCATTTT
once,TRBV27,TRBJ2-1,TRBD2,CATRPGLAGAYEQFF,TGTGCCACCCGACCGGGGCTAGCGGGAGCCTATGAGCAGTTCTTC
.,TRBV29-1,TRBJ2-7,TRBD2,CSVFQGGYYEQYF,TGCAGCGTTTTTCAGGGAGGGTACTACGAGCAGTACTTC
.,TRBV29-1,TRBJ1-1,.,CSVEEAGWTEAFF,TGCAGCGTTGAAGAGGCAGGGTGGACTGAAGCTTTCTTT
.,TRBV10-3,TRBJ2-7,TRBD1,CAIKGTADNEQYF,TGTGCCATCAAGGGGACAGCTGACAACGAGCAGTACTTC
once,TRBV7-2,TRBJ1-5,.,CASSLGGSQPQHF,TGTGCCAGCAGTCTGGGGGGGAGTCAGCCCCAGCATTTT
.,TRBV6-1,TRBJ2-1,.,CASSEVGYNEQFF,TGTGCCAGCAGTGAAGTCGGGTACAATGAGCAGTTCTTC
.,TRBV2,TRBJ2-3,.,CASRVWHDLDTQYF,TGTGCCAGCAGGGTCTGGCATGATCTGGATACGCAGTATTTT